This TCR beta chain was recovered during a study of blood T cell repertoires in COVID-19. CDR3 length: 14 residues. Germline CDR1 is ENHRY and CDR2 is SYGVKD. V lost 8 bases and J lost 1; bases outside the gene matches: 4. Authors' analysis steps: The assay estimated nucleated cells by amplifying reference gene primers. Libraries were prepared by immunoSEQ multiplex PCR; TCRdb keeps only in-frame clonotypes and omits some of them. That table supplies the V and J calls and clone size; D and trimming were determined from the DNA. Of roughly 330,000 clones in the sample, approximately 89% were seen once.

The sample comprised PBMCs or T cells enriched from blood (not recorded which). The chain carries TRBV10-3 and TRBJ1-1, with 10 bases fitting TRBD1. This clonotype was sampled from a woman aged 25 to 45 who had recovered from COVID-19. The CDR3 DNA reads as TGTGCCATCGGCAGACAGGGGGCGAACACTGAAGCTTTCTTT. Its translation: CAIGRQGANTEAFF.